The 25 T cell receptor beta chains below come from one sample, sequenced in a study of shared clonotypes between healthy human individuals. The data were produced by immunoSEQ multiplex PCR, yet TCRdb's version contains in-frame clones alone and is incomplete. The sample records roughly 2 million clones, approximately 95% being singletons. Source material: naive CD4+ T cells sorted from blood. Subset indicated: CD45RA+ positively selected. The receptors were sampled from a man aged 18 to 30 in good health.

The chain uses TRBV12-5 and TRBJ1-6; no definite D call. The germline V gene encodes CDR1 LGHNT and CDR2 FRNRAP. The germline V and J ends were trimmed by 5 bases and 6 bases, with 8 bases remaining between them. The length of the CDR3 is 13 residues. For the CDR3, the DNA is TGTGCTAGTGGTCCGGACGTTAATTCACCCCTCCACTTT. Protein: CASGPDVNSPLHF.

The genes are TRBV9 and TRBJ2-7, with TRBD1 matching over 10 bases. V shed 2 bases and J 7 bases; nucleotides not matched to a gene: 3. The CDR3 runs to 13 residues. Germline CDR1 is SGDLS and CDR2 is YYNGEE. Here the CDR3 reads CASSVGTGDEQYF. The CDR3 nucleotides are TGTGCCAGCAGCGTCGGGACAGGGGATGAGCAGTACTTC.

V usage is TRBV2 and J usage is TRBJ2-2; D remains unclear. The germline CDR1 and CDR2 sequences are SNHLY and FYNNEI. This CDR3 is 15 amino acids long. Trimming took 2 bases from V and 3 from J, leaving 10 bases between them. The CDR3 sequence is CASSERRSYTGELFF. As DNA, the CDR3 is TGTGCCAGCAGTGAAAGAAGGTCATACACCGGGGAGCTGTTTTTT.

The rearrangement links TRBV6-6 to TRBJ2-2; 11 bases fit TRBD2. Germline V gene sequence: CDR1 MNHNY, CDR2 SVGAGI (reference sequence). The V gene end was trimmed by 6 bases and the J gene end by 3 bases; junction bases not matched to a gene: 6. CDR3 length: 16 amino acids. The chain's CDR3 is CASSTTSGGYTGELFF. The CDR3 DNA is TGTGCCAGCAGCACTACTAGCGGGGGTTACACCGGGGAGCTGTTTTTT.

The genes are TRBV4-2 and TRBJ2-7; 8 bases agree with TRBD2. CDR1 is LGHNA, CDR2 YNFKEQ, per germline. CDR3 size: 17 residues. Trimming cost V 2 bases and J 5 bases; bases outside gene matches: 14. CDR3 in amino acids: CASSQKPPGTSTHEQYF. CDR3 DNA sequence: TGTGCCAGCAGCCAAAAGCCCCCCGGGACTAGTACCCACGAGCAGTACTTC.

J is TRBJ1-4 and V is TRBV6-6, with a possible D match to TRBD1 (5 bases). Germline V lookup: CDR1 MNHNY, CDR2 SVGAGI (reference sequence). V lost 6 bases and J 0 bases, leaving 14 bases between the germline ends. This CDR3 is built from 16 residues. CDR3 protein: CASRDREGSTNEKLFF. The DNA for the CDR3 is TGTGCCAGCAGGGACCGGGAGGGGTCAACTAATGAAAAACTGTTTTTT.

The chain is built from TRBV7-8 and TRBJ2-7; TRBD2 might be the D (5 bases). The germline V gene has CDR1 SGHVS and CDR2 FQNEAQ. This CDR3 is built from 15 residues. Trimming stripped 1 base from V and 2 bases from J, with 12 bases between. The CDR3 reads CASSLGLLGAYEQYF. In DNA, the CDR3 is TGTGCCAGCAGCTTAGGACTACTTGGCGCCTACGAGCAGTACTTC.

The chain combines TRBV6-1 with TRBJ2-7, with a tentative D call TRBD1 (6 bases). V was cut by 8 bases and J by 4 bases, with 15 bases left in between. The length of the CDR3 is 13 residues. Germline-derived CDR1 and CDR2 are MNHNS and SASEGT. CDR3 sequence (DNA): TGTGCCAGCTACCTGGACAGACCTTACGAGCAGTACTTC. Translating it yields CASYLDRPYEQYF.

The chain joins TRBV15 to TRBJ2-3; D possibly uses TRBD1 or TRBD2 (6 bases each). This CDR3 contains 14 residues. Germline CDR1 and CDR2: LNHNV and YYDKDF (reference sequence). V lost 0 bases to trimming and J lost 7 bases, with 11 bases between them. This chain's CDR3 is CATSREGGQYTQYF. CDR3 nucleotide sequence: TGTGCCACCAGCAGAGAGGGGGGACAATATACGCAGTATTTT.

This chain uses TRBV6-6 with TRBJ1-5; TRBD1 agrees at 7 bases. Germline V lookup: CDR1 MNHNY, CDR2 SVGAGI (reference sequence). This CDR3 has 16 residues. Trimming at V came to 6 bases and at J to 4 bases, leaving 12 bases not matched to a gene. The CDR3 spells CASSQRRDSSNQPQHF. The CDR3 coding sequence is TGTGCCAGCAGCCAACGCCGGGACAGCTCGAATCAGCCCCAGCATTTT.

The genes are TRBV9 and TRBJ1-3; D is uncertain. CDR3 length: 16 residues. Germline V CDR1 and CDR2: SGDLS, YYNGEE. The V gene lost 4 bases and the J gene lost 0 bases, with 14 bases spanning the gap. The CDR3 DNA follows: TGTGCCAGCAGCCCCGGGCGCGGATTCTCTGGAAACACCATATATTTT. Its protein product is CASSPGRGFSGNTIYF.

This clone was recorded only once. The chain has TRBV7-2 and TRBJ2-7, with D maybe TRBD1 (5 bases). Trimming took 5 bases from V and 2 from J, leaving 13 bases between them. Germline values: CDR1 SGHTA, CDR2 FQGNSA. CDR3 length equals 14 residues. CDR3 amino acids: CASSPYQGTYEQYF. Written as DNA, the CDR3 is TGTGCCAGCAGCCCTTATCAGGGAACCTACGAGCAGTACTTC.

This chain joins TRBV4-1 and TRBJ2-3; D ambiguous. Trimming removed 4 bases from V and 3 bases from J, with 11 bases in between. The germline CDR1 and CDR2 sequences are MGHRA and YSYEKL. There are 14 residues in the CDR3. The CDR3 sequence is CASSPSRPTDTQYF. The CDR3, as DNA: TGCGCCAGCAGCCCGAGCCGGCCGACAGATACGCAGTATTTT.

This clone was seen once. The chain uses TRBV19 and TRBJ2-7; D is perhaps TRBD2 (5 bases). V lost 4 bases to trimming and J lost 2 bases, with 12 bases between them. Germline CDR1 and CDR2: LNHDA and SQIVND (reference sequence). The CDR3 runs to 14 residues. The CDR3 here is CASSKRREPYEQYF. CDR3 DNA sequence: TGTGCCAGTAGTAAACGACGGGAACCCTACGAGCAGTACTTC.

As DNA, the CDR3 is TGTGCCTGGAGTGCCGGGGGCGACCAGTACTTC. This translates into CAWSAGGDQYF. The chain is built from TRBV30 and TRBJ2-5, with D perhaps given as TRBD1 or TRBD2 (6 bases each). Trimming took 1 base from V and 10 from J, leaving 10 bases between them. The CDR3 sequence is 11 residues long. In germline, CDR1 is GTSNPN, CDR2 SVGIG (reference sequence).

As concerns this clone: The sample contains more than one DNA sequence encoding this CDR3. The chain is built from TRBV2 and TRBJ2-3; D not resolved. This CDR3 is 12 amino acids long. V dropped 6 bases and J dropped 1 base, with 5 bases sitting between them. CDR1 and CDR2 from the germline V gene are SNHLY and FYNNEI. The DNA of the CDR3 is TGTGCCAGCAGCGCCGGCACAGATACGCAGTATTTT. It yields the protein CASSAGTDTQYF.

Notes on this clone: This specimen includes other DNA sequences encoding the same CDR3. The chain couples TRBV29-1 to TRBJ1-1; D gene uncertain. The V gene's germline CDR1 is SQVTM and CDR2 ANQGSEA. This CDR3 contains 13 residues. The ends were cut back, 2 bases at V and 2 bases at J, with 9 bases in the middle. CDR3 sequence: CSVEKGGNTEAFF. In DNA form, the CDR3 reads TGCAGCGTTGAAAAGGGAGGTAACACTGAAGCTTTCTTT.

As for this clone: One end of the junction does not line up with germline, which may come from a read error. This chain connects TRBV2 to TRBJ1-2; perhaps TRBD1 as D (5 bases). This CDR3 has 12 residues. Germline V CDR1 and CDR2: SNHLY, FYNNEI. CDR3 protein: CASSERGRRFNF. CDR3 DNA sequence: TGTGCCAGCAGTGAGAGGGGAAGGAGGTTCAACTTC.

The V and J genes are TRBV25-1 and TRBJ2-1; perhaps TRBD2 as D (7 bases). V was clipped by 7 bases and J by 6 bases, with 16 bases between them. Germline lookup yields CDR1 MGHDK and CDR2 SYGVNS. This CDR3 is 14 amino acids long. CDR3: CASNWRGLPNEQFF. The CDR3 DNA follows: TGTGCCAGCAATTGGCGGGGGCTGCCCAATGAGCAGTTCTTC.

The V and J genes are TRBV7-6 and TRBJ1-3; D is uncertain. The V gene lost 0 bases and the J gene lost 0 bases, with 0 bases spanning the gap. The CDR3 is 13 amino acids. CDR1 is SGHVS, CDR2 FNYEAQ, per germline. The CDR3 DNA reads as TGTGCCAGCAGCTTAGCCTCTGGAAACACCATATATTTT. Translating it yields CASSLASGNTIYF.

This sequence joins TRBV7-9 and TRBJ1-2, with D unresolved. The CDR3 spans 12 residues. V was trimmed by 7 bases and J by 8 bases, leaving 14 bases between them. Germline lookup yields CDR1 SEHNR and CDR2 FQNEAQ (reference sequence). The CDR3 DNA follows: TGTGCCAGCAACCTGAATGGGCTCGGCTACACCTTC. Amino acids: CASNLNGLGYTF.

This chain joins TRBV5-1 and TRBJ2-7, with D unclear. The CDR3 is 12 residues long. V lost 4 bases and J 7 bases, leaving 12 bases between the germline ends. CDR1 is SGHRS and CDR2 is YFSETQ in the germline V gene. In DNA form, the CDR3 reads TGCGCCAGCAGCCCCACGGTTCCGGAGCAGTACTTC. It yields the protein CASSPTVPEQYF.

This clone is a singleton in its sample. The chain couples TRBV7-8 to TRBJ1-1; the match to TRBD1 covers 9 bases. The V segment lost 6 bases and the J segment 6 bases; nucleotides outside the gene matches: 8. Per germline, CDR1 SGHVS and CDR2 FQNEAQ. The CDR3 is made up of 14 amino acids. CDR3 loop: CASRSGTGFPEAFF. The DNA for the CDR3 is TGTGCCAGCAGATCCGGGACAGGGTTCCCTGAAGCTTTCTTT.

Details on this clone: Other DNA sequences within the sample encode an identical CDR3. J is TRBJ2-5 and V is TRBV5-1; no clear D gene. Germline V gives CDR1 SGHRS, CDR2 YFSETQ. The CDR3 sequence is 14 residues long. Trimming took 0 bases from V and 0 from J, leaving 6 bases between them. The CDR3: CASSLGQYQETQYF. The CDR3 nucleotides read TGCGCCAGCAGCTTGGGCCAGTACCAAGAGACCCAGTACTTC.

This sequence joins TRBV27 and TRBJ1-5, with D hard to call. The CDR3 length is 15 residues. The V gene lost 3 bases and the J gene lost 3 bases, with 12 bases spanning the gap. The germline V gene encodes CDR1 MNHEY and CDR2 SMNVEV (reference sequence). The CDR3 nucleotides are TGTGCCAGCAGTTTCAGCGGCGGCATCAATCAGCCCCAGCATTTT. Translating it yields CASSFSGGINQPQHF.